This T cell receptor (beta chain) was identified in a study of cytomegalovirus exposure and HLA in healthy donors. Study results and limitations: In a later analysis, TCR association rates varied by HLA locus: DRB1 most, HLA-C fewest.

The primer mix had 60 Vbeta and 13 Jbeta primers. Profiling relied on immunoSEQ multiplex PCR, and the TCRdb table lists in-frame clones only, not all of them. This table has more than 140,000 clones, roughly 85% appearing once. In the case of this clone: What it binds is unknown.

Germline V gene data show CDR1 as SGDLS and CDR2 as YYNGEE. There are 14 residues in the CDR3. Trimming stripped 2 bases from V and 1 base from J, with 9 bases between. Sequencing was carried out using PBMCs. The V and J genes are TRBV9 and TRBJ1-2, with D maybe TRBD1 (6 bases). This TCR came from a male donor in good health and CMV-seronegative. CDR3 residues: CASSVADSNYGYTF. CDR3 nucleotide sequence: TGTGCCAGCAGCGTCGCGGACAGTAACTATGGCTACACCTTC.